The 24 T cell receptor beta chains below were found in one sample sequenced in a study of OX40 agonist ivuxolimab in advanced cancers. Assay: immunoSEQ multiplex PCR; the TCRdb copy retains only in-frame clones and omits some. The sample has 7,000 to 8,500 clones; around three quarters are singletons. The sample consisted of CD4+ or CD8+ T cells sorted from blood, taken in a trial of the OX40 agonist ivuxolimab. All receptors derive from an adult with an advanced solid tumor such as melanoma, head and neck, liver or kidney cancer.

This clone is deemed large. The chain joins TRBV2 to TRBJ2-2; 7 nucleotides agree with TRBD2. Looked up from germline, CDR1 is SNHLY and CDR2 is FYNNEI. V trimming: 6 bases; J trimming: 1 base; junction bases outside the gene matches: 11. This CDR3 region has 17 residues. The CDR3 is CASSTPRAGMNTGELFF. The DNA for the CDR3 is TGTGCCAGCAGCACCCCCAGAGCGGGAATGAACACCGGGGAGCTGTTTTTT.

The V gene is TRBV7-9, the J gene TRBJ2-7; D is unresolved. The V and J ends lost 5 bases and 4 bases respectively, with 9 bases between them. CDR1 and CDR2 from the germline V gene are SEHNR and FQNEAQ (reference sequence). The CDR3 loop spans 12 amino acids. CDR3 nucleotides: TGTGCCAGCAGCCCCTCACCTTACGAGCAGTACTTC. It encodes CASSPSPYEQYF.

In the case of this clone: The junction differs from germline at one of its ends, possibly a read error. J is TRBJ2-7 and V is TRBV6-1; 7 bases fit TRBD2. Per the germline V gene, CDR1 is MNHNS and CDR2 is SASEGT. The CDR3 length is 13 residues. CDR3 nucleotide sequence: TGTGCCAGCAGTGAACCACGGCTAGCGGTATACCTCTTC. It encodes CASSEPRLAVYLF.

This chain joins TRBV7-8 and TRBJ1-2; D might be TRBD1 (5 bases). This CDR3 comprises 13 residues. Germline V lookup: CDR1 SGHVS, CDR2 FQNEAQ. The V gene lost 4 bases and the J gene lost 4 bases, with 10 bases spanning the gap. CDR3: CASSSAQGYGYTF. The CDR3 DNA reads as TGTGCCAGCAGCTCCGCCCAGGGCTATGGCTACACCTTC. The variable domain in full, with the rest retrieved from reference TRBV7-8 and TRBJ1-2, is GAGVSQSPRYKVAKRGQDVALRCDPISGHVSLFWYQQALGQGPEFLTYFQNEAQLDKSGLPSDRFFAERPEGSVSTLKIQRTQQEDSAVYLCASSSAQGYGYTFGSGTRLTVV.

This clone was seen a few times. Mismatch with germline at one junction end may stem from a read error. The chain uses TRBV7-9 and TRBJ2-2; D unclear. The CDR3 sequence is 11 residues long. The germline gives CDR1 SEHNR, CDR2 FQNEAQ (reference sequence). CDR3 protein: CASTLSGELFF. CDR3 bases: TGTGCCAGCACCTTAAGCGGGGAGCTGTTTTTT.

The rearrangement joins TRBV11-2 to TRBJ2-2, with D perhaps matching TRBD2 (5 bases). Germline CDR1 is SGHAT and CDR2 is FQNNGV. This CDR3 comprises 12 residues. V lost 7 bases and J lost 6, with 9 bases in between. The CDR3 spells CASKEVSGELFF. DNA for the CDR3: TGTGCCAGCAAGGAGGTCTCCGGGGAGCTGTTTTTT.

This clone was seen a single time. This chain connects TRBV7-2 to TRBJ2-7, with a weak D call TRBD2 (5 bases). The CDR3 sequence is 17 residues long. Germline V gene lookup returns CDR1 SGHTA and CDR2 FQGNSA. Trimming stripped 3 bases from V and 3 bases from J, with 21 bases between. CDR3 residues: CASSFGRVGNSIYEQYF. The CDR3 bases are TGTGCCAGCAGCTTCGGGCGGGTAGGCAATTCTATCTACGAGCAGTACTTC.

The sample holds a few counts of this clone. The genes are TRBV27 and TRBJ1-5; D is possibly TRBD1 (5 bases). Germline V gene sequence: CDR1 MNHEY, CDR2 SMNVEV (reference sequence). CDR3 length: 14 amino acids. Trimming shortened V by 3 bases and J by 3 bases, and 9 bases separated the two germline ends. The CDR3 DNA is TGTGCCAGCAGTTTCGGGGCAGACAATCAGCCCCAGCATTTT. Its translation is CASSFGADNQPQHF.

J is TRBJ2-5 and V is TRBV19; 12 positions match TRBD2. The CDR3 is 15 amino acids. V shed 1 base and J 7 bases; nucleotides not matched to a gene: 4. Germline CDR1 and CDR2: LNHDA and SQIVND (reference sequence). CDR3 bases: TGTGCCAGTAGTATAGGACTAGCGGGGGCGGGGACCCAGTACTTC. Encoded protein: CASSIGLAGAGTQYF. Variable domain in full (rest from reference TRBV19 and TRBJ2-5): DGGITQSPKYLFRKEGQNVTLSCEQNLNHDAMYWYRQDPGQGLRLIYYSQIVNDFQKGDIAEGYSVSREKKESFPLTVTSAQKNPTAFYLCASSIGLAGAGTQYFGPGTRLLVL.

The count of this clone is one. V and J are TRBV5-6 and TRBJ2-3; D is unclear. V dropped 3 bases and J dropped 2 bases, with 4 bases sitting between them. Germline V lookup: CDR1 SGHDT, CDR2 YYEEEE. This CDR3 has 12 amino acids. The CDR3 reads CASSSNTDTQYF. The CDR3 bases are TGTGCCAGCAGCTCCAACACAGATACGCAGTATTTT.

The chain has TRBV5-1 and TRBJ2-5; 7 bases line up with TRBD1. The DNA end lines up better with TRBJ2-7; the J call may be wrong. The V gene's germline CDR1 is SGHRS and CDR2 YFSETQ. The CDR3 extends over 14 amino acids. The CDR3 here is CASSSSTGNYEQYF. CDR3 DNA sequence: TGCGCCAGCAGCTCCTCGACAGGGAACTACGAGCAGTACTTC.

The rearrangement links TRBV5-1 to TRBJ1-1; D is ambiguous. The germline V and J ends were trimmed by 2 bases and 5 bases, with 7 bases remaining between them. The CDR3 length is 12 residues. Germline assignment: CDR1 SGHRS and CDR2 YFSETQ. The CDR3 loop is CASSFGRTEAFF. The CDR3 DNA reads as TGCGCCAGCAGCTTCGGGAGGACTGAAGCTTTCTTT.

The chain couples TRBV2 to TRBJ1-2; D gene ambiguous. This CDR3 is 14 amino acids long. V lost 7 bases and J 2 bases, leaving 14 bases between the germline ends. Germline V gene sequence: CDR1 SNHLY, CDR2 FYNNEI. The CDR3 DNA is TGTGCCAGCAACCTGGCACAGCTAAACTATGGCTACACCTTC. Its protein is CASNLAQLNYGYTF.

The chain uses TRBV7-2 and TRBJ2-3; D unclear. Germline V gives CDR1 SGHTA, CDR2 FQGNSA. This CDR3 contains 17 residues. The V end lost 1 base, the J end lost 7 bases, and 21 bases lay between the germline ends. The CDR3 DNA sequence: TGTGCCAGCAGCTTAGTTTTCCAGACTCATACCCGGAATACGCAGTATTTT. Residues: CASSLVFQTHTRNTQYF. Filled out from reference TRBV7-2 and TRBJ2-3, the complete variable domain reads GAGVSQSPSNKVTEKGKDVELRCDPISGHTALYWYRQSLGQGLEFLIYFQGNSAPDKSGLPSDRFSAERTGGSVSTLTIQRTQQEDSAVYLCASSLVFQTHTRNTQYFGPGTRLTVL.

The CDR3 region is CASSPSNGVPFYGYTF. In DNA form, the CDR3 reads TGTGCCAGCAGCCCCTCAAACGGAGTACCCTTCTATGGCTACACCTTC. The V call is TRBV6-6, the J call TRBJ1-2, with D unclear. V dropped 6 bases and J dropped 4 bases, with 21 bases sitting between them. CDR3 length equals 16 residues. CDR1 and CDR2 from the germline V gene are MNHNY and SVGAGI (reference sequence).

The chain joins TRBV15 to TRBJ1-2, with a weak D call TRBD1 (6 bases). Germline V gene data show CDR1 as LNHNV and CDR2 as YYDKDF (reference sequence). The CDR3 spans 21 residues. Trimming took off 1 base at V and 5 bases at J, with 32 bases between the two ends. CDR3 bases: TGTGCCACCAGCAGAGTTCCGGGGGGCGCAGGGGAATATTCTTCCCTATATGGCTACACCTTC. It codes for CATSRVPGGAGEYSSLYGYTF.

This clone counts as medium-sized. The chain has TRBV5-8 and TRBJ2-7; tentatively, D is TRBD1 (6 bases). CDR3 length: 14 residues. V lost 5 bases, J lost 2 bases, and 14 bases lay in between. Germline assignment: CDR1 SGHTS and CDR2 YDEGEE. The CDR3 sequence is CASSKQGSPYEQYF. The CDR3 coding sequence is TGTGCCAGCAGTAAGCAGGGGAGTCCCTACGAGCAGTACTTC.

V gene TRBV7-2 combines with J gene TRBJ2-7, with D perhaps being TRBD1 or TRBD2 (5 bases each). Germline-derived CDR1 and CDR2 are SGHTA and FQGNSA. V dropped 11 bases and J dropped 3 bases, with 17 bases sitting between them. The CDR3 is 13 amino acids. CDR3 nucleotides: TGTGCCTCTCGGGAACAGGAGCTCTACGAGCAGTACTTC. Residues: CASREQELYEQYF.

The chain has TRBV11-2 and TRBJ2-7; D call uncertain. Trimming left V 2 bases short and J 5 bases short, with 10 bases between. Germline assignment: CDR1 SGHAT and CDR2 FQNNGV. CDR3 length: 13 residues. The DNA for the CDR3 is TGTGCCAGCAGCTTATGGGCAGCTCACGAGCAGTACTTC. Its translation is CASSLWAAHEQYF. The complete variable domain, with remaining parts taken from reference TRBV11-2 and TRBJ2-7, reads EAGVAQSPRYKIIEKRQSVAFWCNPISGHATLYWYQQILGQGPKLLIQFQNNGVVDDSQLPKDRFSAERLKGVDSTLKIQPAKLEDSAVYLCASSLWAAHEQYFGPGTRLTVT.

V usage is TRBV7-4 and J usage is TRBJ2-1; TRBD2 might be the D (6 bases). Germline V CDR1 and CDR2: SGHVT, SQSDAQ. Trimming shortened V by 0 bases and J by 6 bases, and 12 bases separated the two germline ends. This CDR3 is 15 amino acids long. The CDR3 nucleotides are TGTGCCAGCAGCTTAGCGGGGGGTGCATTCAATGAGCAGTTCTTC. Translating gives CASSLAGGAFNEQFF.

This chain links TRBV4-3 with TRBJ2-7; D gene uncertain. Germline V gene data show CDR1 as LGHNA and CDR2 as YSLEER. V was cut by 0 bases and J by 9 bases, with 9 bases left in between. The CDR3 runs 12 residues. CDR3 nucleotides: TGCGCCAGCAGCCAAGATAAGCGCCGGCAGTACTTC. This codes for CASSQDKRRQYF.

The CDR3 DNA sequence: TGTGCCAGTAGCCCGGGCACATCCCCCTTCAATCAGCCCCAGCATTTT. Protein product: CASSPGTSPFNQPQHF. This chain uses TRBV19 with TRBJ1-5; D gene uncertain. V lost 6 bases to trimming and J lost 3 bases, with 18 bases between them. The CDR3 contains 16 residues. The V gene's germline CDR1 is LNHDA and CDR2 SQIVND (reference sequence).

The V call is TRBV9, the J call TRBJ1-5; no clear D. The CDR3 length is 14 residues. V was pared by 4 bases and J by 1 base, with 9 bases between. CDR1 is SGDLS, CDR2 YYNGEE, per germline. This chain's CDR3 is CASSKAGSNQPQHF. The CDR3 DNA follows: TGTGCCAGCAGCAAGGCTGGAAGCAATCAGCCCCAGCATTTT.

The chain links TRBV9 to TRBJ1-2; D remains unclear. This CDR3 comprises 15 residues. The ends were cut back, 7 bases at V and 0 bases at J, with 16 bases in the middle. Per germline, CDR1 SGDLS and CDR2 YYNGEE. DNA of the CDR3: TGTGCCAGCGGCCGGACTGAACTGACTAACTATGGCTACACCTTC. Amino acids: CASGRTELTNYGYTF. The full variable domain, completed using reference TRBV9 and TRBJ1-2, is DSGVTQTPKHLITATGQRVTLRCSPRSGDLSVYWYQQSLDQGLQFLIQYYNGEERAKGNILERFSAQQFPDLHSELNLSSLELGDSALYFCASGRTELTNYGYTFGSGTRLTVV.